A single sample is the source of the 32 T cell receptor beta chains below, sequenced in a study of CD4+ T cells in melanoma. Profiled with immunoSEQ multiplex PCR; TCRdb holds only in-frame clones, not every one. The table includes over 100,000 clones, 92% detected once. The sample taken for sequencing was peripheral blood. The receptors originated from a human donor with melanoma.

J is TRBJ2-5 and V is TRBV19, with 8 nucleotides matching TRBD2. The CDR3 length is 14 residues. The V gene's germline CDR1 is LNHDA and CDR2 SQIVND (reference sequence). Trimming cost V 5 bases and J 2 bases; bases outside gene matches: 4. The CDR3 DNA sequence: TGTGCCAGTAGTGTAGCGGGGTCGCAAGAGACCCAGTACTTC. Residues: CASSVAGSQETQYF.

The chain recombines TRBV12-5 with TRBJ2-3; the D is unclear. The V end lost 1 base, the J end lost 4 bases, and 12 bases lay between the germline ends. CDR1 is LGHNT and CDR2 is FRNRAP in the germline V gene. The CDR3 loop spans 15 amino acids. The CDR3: CASGLGKLQADTQYF. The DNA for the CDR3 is TGTGCTAGTGGTTTGGGGAAGCTCCAGGCAGATACGCAGTATTTT.

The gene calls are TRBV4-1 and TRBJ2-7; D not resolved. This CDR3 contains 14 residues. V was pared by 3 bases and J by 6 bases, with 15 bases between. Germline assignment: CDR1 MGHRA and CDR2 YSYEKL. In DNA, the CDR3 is TGCGCCAGCAGCCAGTACCTTGGGGTCAGCGAGCAGTACTTC. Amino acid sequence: CASSQYLGVSEQYF.

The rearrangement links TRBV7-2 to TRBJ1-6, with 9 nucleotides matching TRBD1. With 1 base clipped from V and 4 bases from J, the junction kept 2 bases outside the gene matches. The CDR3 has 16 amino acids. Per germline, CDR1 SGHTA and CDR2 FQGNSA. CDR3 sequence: CASSLGGQGYNSPLHF. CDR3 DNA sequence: TGTGCCAGCAGCTTAGGTGGACAGGGGTATAATTCACCCCTCCACTTT. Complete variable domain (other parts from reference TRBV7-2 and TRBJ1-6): GAGVSQSPSNKVTEKGKDVELRCDPISGHTALYWYRQSLGQGLEFLIYFQGNSAPDKSGLPSDRFSAERTGGSVSTLTIQRTQQEDSAVYLCASSLGGQGYNSPLHFGNGTRLTVT.

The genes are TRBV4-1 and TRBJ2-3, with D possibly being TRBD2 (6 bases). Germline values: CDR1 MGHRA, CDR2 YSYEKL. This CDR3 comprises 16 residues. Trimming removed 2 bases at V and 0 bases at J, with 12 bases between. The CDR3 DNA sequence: TGCGCCAGCAGCCAACTAGGCGGGGCTAGCACAGATACGCAGTATTTT. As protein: CASSQLGGASTDTQYF.

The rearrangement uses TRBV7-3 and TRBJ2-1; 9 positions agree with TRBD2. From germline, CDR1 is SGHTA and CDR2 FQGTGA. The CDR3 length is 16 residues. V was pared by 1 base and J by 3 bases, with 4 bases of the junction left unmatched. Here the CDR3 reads CASSLMAGGIYNEQFF. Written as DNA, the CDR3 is TGTGCCAGCAGCTTAATGGCGGGGGGGATCTACAATGAGCAGTTCTTC.

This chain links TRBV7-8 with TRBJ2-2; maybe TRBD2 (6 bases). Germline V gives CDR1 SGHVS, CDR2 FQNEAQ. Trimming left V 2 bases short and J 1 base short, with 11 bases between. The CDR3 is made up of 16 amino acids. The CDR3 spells CASSLMEGRNTGELFF. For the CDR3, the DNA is TGTGCCAGCAGCTTAATGGAGGGACGGAACACCGGGGAGCTGTTTTTT.

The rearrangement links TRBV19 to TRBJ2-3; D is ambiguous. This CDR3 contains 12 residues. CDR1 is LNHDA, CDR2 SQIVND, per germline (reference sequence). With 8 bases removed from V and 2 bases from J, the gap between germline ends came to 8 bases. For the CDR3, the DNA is TGTGCCAGTTCCGAGAACACAGATACGCAGTATTTT. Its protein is CASSENTDTQYF.

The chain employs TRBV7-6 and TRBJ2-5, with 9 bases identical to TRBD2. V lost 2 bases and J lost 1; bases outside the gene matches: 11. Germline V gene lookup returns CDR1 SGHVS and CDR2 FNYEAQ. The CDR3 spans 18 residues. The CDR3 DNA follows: TGTGCCAGCAGCTTATCGATCTTAGCGGGGGTGATCCAAGAGACCCAGTACTTC. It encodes CASSLSILAGVIQETQYF.

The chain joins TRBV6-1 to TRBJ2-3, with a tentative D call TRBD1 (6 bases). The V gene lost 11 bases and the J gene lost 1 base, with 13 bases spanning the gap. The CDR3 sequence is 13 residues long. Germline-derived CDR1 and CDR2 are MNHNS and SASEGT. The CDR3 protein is CALRKGGTDTQYF. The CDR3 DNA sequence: TGTGCCCTCCGAAAGGGGGGCACAGATACGCAGTATTTT.

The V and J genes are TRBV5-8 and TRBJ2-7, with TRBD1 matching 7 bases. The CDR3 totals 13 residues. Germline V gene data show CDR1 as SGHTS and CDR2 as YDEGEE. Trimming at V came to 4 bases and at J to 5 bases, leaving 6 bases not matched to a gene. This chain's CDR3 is CASSLRDSHEQYF. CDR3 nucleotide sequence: TGTGCCAGCAGCCTTAGGGACAGCCACGAGCAGTACTTC.

The CDR3 bases are TGTGCCAGCAGCTTGGGAGGGACAGGGGCCTTCTATGGCTACACCTTC. Translating it yields CASSLGGTGAFYGYTF. The chain joins TRBV7-2 to TRBJ1-2; 10 bases line up with TRBD1. CDR3 length: 16 amino acids. V gave up 3 bases and J gave up 4 bases; unmatched junction bases: 8. The germline V gene encodes CDR1 SGHTA and CDR2 FQGNSA.

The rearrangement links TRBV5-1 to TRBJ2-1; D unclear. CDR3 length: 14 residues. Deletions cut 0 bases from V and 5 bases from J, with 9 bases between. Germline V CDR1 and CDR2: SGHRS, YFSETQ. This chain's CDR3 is CASSLAGPNNEQFF. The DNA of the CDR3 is TGCGCCAGCAGCTTGGCCGGGCCTAACAATGAGCAGTTCTTC.

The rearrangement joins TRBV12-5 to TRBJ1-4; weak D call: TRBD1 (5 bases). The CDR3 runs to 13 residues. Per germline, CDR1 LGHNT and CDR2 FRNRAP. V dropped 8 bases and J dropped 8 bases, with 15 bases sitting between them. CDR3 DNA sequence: TGTGCTAGTCAGGGTAACGTAGGCGAAAAACTGTTTTTT. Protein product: CASQGNVGEKLFF.

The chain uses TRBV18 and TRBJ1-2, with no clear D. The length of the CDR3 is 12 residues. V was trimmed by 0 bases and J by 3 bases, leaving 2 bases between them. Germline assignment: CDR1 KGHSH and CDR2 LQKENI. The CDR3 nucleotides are TGTGCCAGCTCACCACCAGACTATGGCTACACCTTC. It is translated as CASSPPDYGYTF.

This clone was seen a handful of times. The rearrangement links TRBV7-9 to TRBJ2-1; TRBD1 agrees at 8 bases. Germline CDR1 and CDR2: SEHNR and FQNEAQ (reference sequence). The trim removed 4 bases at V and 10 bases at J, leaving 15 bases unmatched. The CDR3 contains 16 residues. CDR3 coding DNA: TGTGCCAGCAGCTCCTCCCCCCGACAGGGGATGGAGGAGCAGTTCTTC. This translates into CASSSSPRQGMEEQFF. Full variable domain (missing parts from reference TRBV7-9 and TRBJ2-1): DTGVSQNPRHKITKRGQNVTFRCDPISEHNRLYWYRQTLGQGPEFLTYFQNEAQLEKSRLLSDRFSAERPKGSFSTLEIQRTEQGDSAMYLCASSSSPRQGMEEQFFGPGTRLTVL.

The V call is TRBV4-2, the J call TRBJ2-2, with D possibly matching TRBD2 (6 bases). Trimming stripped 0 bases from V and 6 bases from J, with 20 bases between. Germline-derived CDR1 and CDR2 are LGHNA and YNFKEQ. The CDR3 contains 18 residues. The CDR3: CASSQELTRLVISGELFF. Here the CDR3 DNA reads TGTGCCAGCAGCCAAGAATTAACGAGACTAGTTATTTCCGGGGAGCTGTTTTTT.

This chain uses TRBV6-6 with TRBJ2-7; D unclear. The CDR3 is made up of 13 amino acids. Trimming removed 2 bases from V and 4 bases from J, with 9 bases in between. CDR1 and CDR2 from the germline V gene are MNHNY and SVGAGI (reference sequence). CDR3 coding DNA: TGTGCCAGCAGTTACGGAGTGAATTACGAGCAGTACTTC. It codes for CASSYGVNYEQYF.

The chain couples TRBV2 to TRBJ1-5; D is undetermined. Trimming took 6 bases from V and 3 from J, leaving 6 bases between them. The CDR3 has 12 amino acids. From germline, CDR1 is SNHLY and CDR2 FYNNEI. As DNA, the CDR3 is TGTGCCAGCAGACAGTACAATCAGCCCCAGCATTTT. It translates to CASRQYNQPQHF.

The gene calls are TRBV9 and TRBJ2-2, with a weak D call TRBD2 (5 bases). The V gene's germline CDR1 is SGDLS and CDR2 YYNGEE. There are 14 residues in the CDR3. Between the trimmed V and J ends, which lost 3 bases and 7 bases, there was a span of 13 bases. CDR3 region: CASSAGVTVGELFF. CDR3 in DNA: TGTGCCAGCAGCGCCGGGGTAACAGTCGGGGAGCTGTTTTTT.

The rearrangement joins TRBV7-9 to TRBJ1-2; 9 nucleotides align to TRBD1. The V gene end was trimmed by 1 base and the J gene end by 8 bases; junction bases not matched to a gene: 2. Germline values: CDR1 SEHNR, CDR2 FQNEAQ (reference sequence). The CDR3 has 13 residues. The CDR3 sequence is CASSLGDRVGYTF. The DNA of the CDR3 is TGTGCCAGCAGCTTAGGGGACAGGGTAGGCTACACCTTC.

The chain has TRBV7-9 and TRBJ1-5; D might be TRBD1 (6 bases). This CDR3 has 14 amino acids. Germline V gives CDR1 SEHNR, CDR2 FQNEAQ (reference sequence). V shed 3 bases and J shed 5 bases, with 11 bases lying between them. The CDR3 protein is CASSFWDTDQPQHF. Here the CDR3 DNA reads TGTGCCAGCAGCTTCTGGGACACCGATCAGCCCCAGCATTTT.

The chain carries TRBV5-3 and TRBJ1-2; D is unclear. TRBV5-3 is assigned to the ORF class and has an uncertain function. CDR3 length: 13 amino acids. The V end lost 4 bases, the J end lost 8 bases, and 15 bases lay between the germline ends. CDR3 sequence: CARSPGEVRGYTF. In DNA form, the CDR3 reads TGTGCCAGAAGCCCCGGGGAGGTGCGGGGCTACACCTTC.

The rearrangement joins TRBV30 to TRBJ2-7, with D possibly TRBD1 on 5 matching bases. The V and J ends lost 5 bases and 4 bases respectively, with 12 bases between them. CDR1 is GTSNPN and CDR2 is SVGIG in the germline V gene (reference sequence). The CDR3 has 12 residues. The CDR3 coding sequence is TGTGCCTGGGACAGCCAGAGTTACGAGCAGTACTTC. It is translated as CAWDSQSYEQYF.

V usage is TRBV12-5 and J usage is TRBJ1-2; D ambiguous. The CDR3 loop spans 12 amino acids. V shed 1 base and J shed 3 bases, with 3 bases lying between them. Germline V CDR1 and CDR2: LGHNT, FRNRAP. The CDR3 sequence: CASGLGDYGYTF. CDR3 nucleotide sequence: TGTGCTAGTGGTTTGGGAGACTATGGCTACACCTTC.

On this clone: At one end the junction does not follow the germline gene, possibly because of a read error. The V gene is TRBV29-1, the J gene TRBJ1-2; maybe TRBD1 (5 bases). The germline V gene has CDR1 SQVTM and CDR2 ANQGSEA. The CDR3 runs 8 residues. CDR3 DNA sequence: TGCAGCGTTAGCGGACAAGCCTTC. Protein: CSVSGQAF.

This chain's CDR3 is CASREPIFRDRAFSYEQYF. CDR3 nucleotide sequence: TGTGCCAGCCGAGAACCAATTTTCCGGGACAGGGCCTTTTCCTACGAGCAGTACTTC. The V and J genes are TRBV6-4 and TRBJ2-7; 9 positions match TRBD1. The germline V gene has CDR1 MRHNA and CDR2 SNTAGT. With V trimmed by 8 bases and J by 1 base, 21 bases remained unmatched. CDR3 length equals 19 residues.

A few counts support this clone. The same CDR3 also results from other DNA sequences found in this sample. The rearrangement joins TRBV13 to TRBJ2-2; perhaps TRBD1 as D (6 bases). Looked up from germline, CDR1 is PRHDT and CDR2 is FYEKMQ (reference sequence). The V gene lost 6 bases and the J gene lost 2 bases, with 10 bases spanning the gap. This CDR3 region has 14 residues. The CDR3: CASRPGHNTGELFF. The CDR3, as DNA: TGTGCCAGCAGGCCGGGACACAACACCGGGGAGCTGTTTTTT.

The CDR3, as DNA: TGTGCCAGCAGTTACGGGACCAGGACAGGAGTCACTGAAGCTTTCTTT. Translated: CASSYGTRTGVTEAFF. The genes are TRBV6-5 and TRBJ1-1, with 7 nucleotides matching TRBD1. This CDR3 spans 16 amino acids. The V and J ends lost 2 bases and 4 bases, in that order; junction bases with no gene match: 10. Germline assignment: CDR1 MNHEY and CDR2 SVGAGI.

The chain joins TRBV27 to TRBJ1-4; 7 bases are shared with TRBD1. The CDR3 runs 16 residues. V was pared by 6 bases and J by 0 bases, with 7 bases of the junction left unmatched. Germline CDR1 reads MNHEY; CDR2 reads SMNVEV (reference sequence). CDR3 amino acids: CASRKGTASTNEKLFF. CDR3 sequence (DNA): TGTGCCAGCAGGAAAGGGACAGCCTCAACTAATGAAAAACTGTTTTTT.

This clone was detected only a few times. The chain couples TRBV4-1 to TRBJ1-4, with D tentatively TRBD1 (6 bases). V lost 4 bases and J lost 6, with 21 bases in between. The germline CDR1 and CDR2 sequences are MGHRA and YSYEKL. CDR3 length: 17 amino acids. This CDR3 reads CASSRSLVGTRDEKLFF. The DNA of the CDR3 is TGCGCCAGCAGCCGCTCGTTGGTCGGGACACGGGATGAAAAACTGTTTTTT.

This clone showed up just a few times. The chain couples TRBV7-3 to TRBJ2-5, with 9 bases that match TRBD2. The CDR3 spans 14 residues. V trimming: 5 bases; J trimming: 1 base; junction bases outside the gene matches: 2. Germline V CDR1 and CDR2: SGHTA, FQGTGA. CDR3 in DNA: TGTGCCAGCAGCGGGGGACTAGCCCAAGAGACCCAGTACTTC. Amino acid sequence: CASSGGLAQETQYF.